These T cell receptor beta chains were read from a single sample in a study of T-cell reconstitution after alpha-beta-depleted transplantation in children. TCRdb re-called the PCR reads with MiXCR, one entry per CDR3 protein. Of around 93,000 distinct CDR3 sequences in the sample, roughly 7.7% were seen once. The sequencing here drew on PBMCs from the stem cell graft donor, taken from the stem cell graft. Receptor source: a human donor who donated a stem cell graft to a child with congenital amegakaryocytic thrombocytopenia. CDR3s leave out the opening cysteine and the closing phenylalanine or tryptophan. Part of the rows lack a size; the others show once, few, many or a class for expanded clones.

many,TRBV12-3/TRBV12-4,TRBJ1-3,ASSPRDRGTTIY
many,TRBV6-1,TRBJ1-6,ASSLDRRNSPLH
many,TRBV5-4,TRBJ2-1,ASRTAFNYNEQF
many,TRBV4-2,TRBJ2-5,ASSPQEAGIKTQY
.,TRBV4-2,TRBJ2-3,ASSQEPLAGVLDTQY
many,TRBV6-5,TRBJ2-3,ASSYGQADTQY
many,TRBV3-1,TRBJ2-1,ASSPGVAGGLNEQF
many,TRBV5-6,TRBJ2-5,ASSSGSGGARTETQY
many,TRBV12-3/TRBV12-4,TRBJ2-3,ASRPPGAGTDTQY
many,TRBV12-3/TRBV12-4,TRBJ2-3,ASSFDGFTDTQY
many,TRBV12-3/TRBV12-4,TRBJ2-3,ASSFWDAGSADTQY
many,TRBV7-9,TRBJ2-3,ASRGLADTDTQY
many,TRBV11-2,TRBJ2-4,ASSRWGGENSLAKNIQY
many,TRBV29-1,TRBJ1-4,SVVQGAGEKLF
many,TRBV10-3,TRBJ2-7,AISVGLAGGHEQY
many,TRBV29-1,TRBJ2-2,SGGQGAGELF
many,TRBV11-2,TRBJ2-1,ASSWDRVNEQF
many,TRBV20-1,TRBJ1-1,SGSAQGAATEAF
many,TRBV4-2,TRBJ2-5,ASSAGGAIQETQY
.,TRBV28,TRBJ2-7,ASSLGGLAGRSYEQY
many,TRBV4-2,TRBJ2-7,ASSQDVGTGGYEQY
many,TRBV20-1,TRBJ2-7,SAPPGQEYEQY
many,TRBV4-3,TRBJ2-1,ASSHAKGLAARFYNEQF
many,TRBV28,TRBJ2-5,ASTSTLRTAQY
many,TRBV5-1,TRBJ1-1,ASRRGGEAEAF
many,TRBV12-3/TRBV12-4,TRBJ2-1,ASSLGGTYNEQF
many,TRBV30,TRBJ1-6,AWSTGTENSPLH
.,TRBV20-1,TRBJ2-5,SVPTMGGETQY
many,TRBV29-1,TRBJ2-3,SVAPGQSTDTQY